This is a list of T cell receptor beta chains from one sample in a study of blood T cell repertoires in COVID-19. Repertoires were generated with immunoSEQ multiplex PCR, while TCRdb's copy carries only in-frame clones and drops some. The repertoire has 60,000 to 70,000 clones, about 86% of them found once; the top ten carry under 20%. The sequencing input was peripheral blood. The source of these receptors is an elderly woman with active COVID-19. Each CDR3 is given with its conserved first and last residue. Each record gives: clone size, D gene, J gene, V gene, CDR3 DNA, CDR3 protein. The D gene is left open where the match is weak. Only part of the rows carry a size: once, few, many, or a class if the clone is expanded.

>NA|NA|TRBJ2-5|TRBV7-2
TGTGCCAGCAGCTATAACCGAGGCCAAGAGACCCAGTACTTC
CASSYNRGQETQYF
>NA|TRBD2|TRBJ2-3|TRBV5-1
TGCGCCAGCAGTGCTAGCGGAAGCACAGATACGCAGTATTTT
CASSASGSTDTQYF
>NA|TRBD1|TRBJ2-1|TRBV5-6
TGTGCCAGCAGCTTATTACGGGACAGGGTGTACAATGAGCAGTTCTTC
CASSLLRDRVYNEQFF
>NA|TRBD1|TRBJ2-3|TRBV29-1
TGCAGCGTTGGGGCAGGGGGCCCACGACTTTTCACAGATACGCAGTATTTT
CSVGAGGPRLFTDTQYF
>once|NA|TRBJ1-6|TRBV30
TGTGCCTGGAGACAGGAAAATAATTCACCCCTCCACTTT
CAWRQENNSPLHF
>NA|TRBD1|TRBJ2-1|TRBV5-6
TGTGCCAGCAGCTTGCGACAGGGTTCCAATGAGCAGTTCTTC
CASSLRQGSNEQFF
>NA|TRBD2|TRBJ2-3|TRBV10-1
TGCGCCAGCTCCACTAGCGGGGGGGCCGGAGATACGCAGTATTTT
CASSTSGGAGDTQYF
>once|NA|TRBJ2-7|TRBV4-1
TGCGCCAGCAGCCCGGTAGACAGGAGCTCCTACGAGCAGTACTTC
CASSPVDRSSYEQYF
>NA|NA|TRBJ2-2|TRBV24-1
TGTGCCACCAGCCCCAACTACAACACCGGGGAGCTGTTTTTT
CATSPNYNTGELFF
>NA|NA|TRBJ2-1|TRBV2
TGTGCCAGCAGTGATCCTCGAGTCTACAATGAGCAGTTCTTC
CASSDPRVYNEQFF
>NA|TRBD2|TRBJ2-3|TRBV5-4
TGTGCCAGCAGCCCGATGTATAGCGGGGGGGCGGGAGATACGCAGTATTTT
CASSPMYSGGAGDTQYF